The text below deals with one TCR beta chain. The sample belongs to a study of blood T cell repertoires in COVID-19. Background on the study: The United States, Italy and Spain supplied acute and convalescent COVID-19 samples. Sources were T cells, B-cell-depleted T cells, or PBMCs; the material itself was cDNA or gDNA.

Germline-derived CDR1 and CDR2 are SNHLY and FYNNEI. V dropped 5 bases and J dropped 9; count of bases not matched to a gene: 5. CDR3 length equals 13 residues. In the authors' methods: Cell counts per sample came from amplifying reference gene primers. Measured with immunoSEQ multiplex PCR; TCRdb has only the in-frame clones, and not every one. From that table come the V and J calls and clone size; the DNA was used to work out D and trimming. The table shows more than 65,000 clones, with 80% to 90% occurring only once. The source is a man aged 45-60 years with acute or convalescent COVID-19. Sequenced sample: peripheral blood. V is TRBV2 and J is TRBJ2-1; 9 nucleotides line up with TRBD1. Here the CDR3 reads CASSRDRVSEQFF. Written as DNA, the CDR3 is TGTGCCAGCAGTAGGGACAGGGTTAGTGAGCAGTTCTTC. The full variable domain, rest sourced from reference TRBV2 and TRBJ2-1, is EPEVTQTPSHQVTQMGQEVILRCVPISNHLYFYWYRQILGQKVEFLVSFYNNEISEKSEIFDDQFSVERPDGSNFTLKIRSTKLEDSAMYFCASSRDRVSEQFFGPGTRLTVL.